This T cell receptor beta chain was sequenced in a study of blood T cells in healthy people across ages. Study results and limitations: No conclusive comparison of naive versus antigen-experienced cells was possible with unsorted PBMCs.

This clonotype was seen more than once but under ten times. The antigen is unknown. Staff drew about 10 milliliters of peripheral blood from each donor. For the second PCR, which ran for roughly 6 to 11 cycles, a sample-barcoded 5' primer and a J-beta primer mix were used. Via MiXCR, TCRdb re-called the 5' RACE reads, giving one row per CDR3 protein. The table includes hundreds of thousands of distinct CDR3 sequences, about 45% detected once. Sequenced input: blood. The TCR comes from an elderly man in good health.

The CDR3 here is CASSLPALETQYF. In DNA form, the CDR3 reads TGTGCCAGCAGCCTTCCAGCCCTGGAGACCCAGTACTTC. The rearrangement uses TRBV28 and TRBJ2-5; D call uncertain. From germline, CDR1 is MDHEN and CDR2 SYDVKM. The CDR3 covers 13 residues. V was cut by 6 bases and J by 5 bases, with 13 bases left in between.